A selection of T cell receptor beta chains follows, all from one sample in a study of regulatory T cells in long-lasting Graves disease. TCRdb redid the calling of the multiplex PCR reads with MiXCR, one entry per CDR3 protein. The table includes about 470,000 distinct CDR3 sequences, roughly 20% detected once. The starting material was peripheral blood mononuclear cells (PBMCs), obtained when the disease was refractory, from a patient treated with antithyroid drugs. The receptors shown here come from a female donor with Graves disease. The CDR3 runs from the conserved cysteine through the conserved F or W. A D gene is named only where the DNA matches it firmly. Clone size is given for some rows only: seen once, a few or many times, or a class if the clone is expanded.

.	TRBD1	TRBV27	TRBJ2-1	CASRDREWAGSEQFF	TGTGCCAGCAGGGACAGGGAGTGGGCTGGGAGTGAGCAGTTCTTC
.	.	TRBV19	TRBJ1-2	CASSRRDGRNYGYTF	TGTGCCAGTAGTAGGCGTGACGGACGTAACTATGGCTACACCTTC
many	.	TRBV3-1	TRBJ1-1	CASSRGATEAFF	TGTGCCAGCAGTAGGGGGGCCACTGAAGCTTTCTTT
many	.	TRBV2	TRBJ2-7	CASSSQGRHEQYF	TGTGCCAGCAGTTCCCAGGGGAGGCACGAGCAGTACTTC
many	TRBD1	TRBV29-1	TRBJ1-1	CSGSTGETGAEAFF	TGCAGCGGCTCGACAGGGGAGACGGGCGCTGAAGCTTTCTTT
many	.	TRBV6-5	TRBJ1-1	CASSFGISSIRGTEAFF	TGTGCCAGCAGTTTCGGTATTAGTTCTATCCGGGGAACTGAAGCTTTCTTT
.	.	TRBV7-8	TRBJ2-7	CASSLGRGPLYEQYF	TGTGCCAGCAGCTTAGGGCGGGGCCCCCTTTACGAGCAGTACTTC
few	TRBD1	TRBV11-2	TRBJ2-1	CASSSGQRGDEQFF	TGTGCCAGCAGCTCGGGACAGCGAGGGGATGAGCAGTTCTTC
many	.	TRBV6-2/TRBV6-3	TRBJ1-2	CASSTLGTAEGYTF	TGTGCCAGCAGCACCCTCGGAACGGCGGAAGGCTACACCTTC
few	.	TRBV20-1	TRBJ1-2	CSARDEGIGYGYTF	TGCAGTGCTAGAGATGAAGGGATCGGCTATGGCTACACCTTC
.	TRBD2	TRBV4-1	TRBJ2-4	CASSQGYSSGRAKNIQYF	TGCGCCAGCAGCCAAGGGTACTCTAGCGGGAGAGCCAAAAACATTCAGTACTTC
many	.	TRBV29-1	TRBJ1-1	CSVEALPRVGNTEAFF	TGCAGCGTTGAAGCCTTGCCCAGGGTCGGGAACACTGAAGCTTTCTTT
many	.	TRBV6-1	TRBJ2-7	CASSETIAEGYEQYF	TGTGCCAGCAGTGAAACGATCGCTGAGGGTTACGAGCAGTACTTC
.	.	TRBV6-1	TRBJ1-2	CASSEAGIAHYGYTF	TGTGCCAGCAGTGAAGCGGGTATAGCTCACTATGGCTACACCTTC
many	.	TRBV10-3	TRBJ1-5	CATSGESNQPQHF	TGTGCCACCTCCGGGGAGAGCAATCAGCCCCAGCATTTT
once	.	TRBV6-1	TRBJ2-6	CASCQGDHYSGANVLTF	TGTGCCAGCTGTCAGGGTGACCATTACTCTGGGGCCAACGTCCTGACTTTC
many	.	TRBV7-8	TRBJ1-5	CASSFDSPFNQPQHF	TGTGCCAGCAGCTTTGACAGCCCCTTCAATCAGCCCCAGCATTTT
.	.	TRBV4-1	TRBJ2-4	CASSQPAKTQLAKNIQYF	TGCGCCAGCAGCCAACCGGCCAAGACACAACTAGCCAAAAACATTCAGTACTTC
.	.	TRBV6-1	TRBJ1-6	CASTNNGVYNSPLHF	TGTGCCAGCACAAACAACGGGGTTTATAATTCACCCCTCCACTTT
few	.	TRBV9	TRBJ2-7	CASSVGGPLYEQYF	TGTGCCAGCAGCGTAGGGGGACCTCTCTACGAGCAGTACTTC
few	TRBD2	TRBV7-9	TRBJ2-2	CASSGGLAGGRAGELFF	TGTGCCAGCAGCGGGGGACTAGCGGGAGGAAGGGCCGGGGAGCTGTTTTTT
many	.	TRBV3-1	TRBJ1-1	CASSLRGQNTEAFF	TGTGCCAGCAGCCTTCGGGGGCAGAACACTGAAGCTTTCTTT
.	TRBD2	TRBV7-3	TRBJ2-1	CASSQTSAPINEQFF	TGTGCCAGCAGCCAGACTAGCGCACCAATCAATGAGCAGTTCTTC
many	.	TRBV12-3/TRBV12-4	TRBJ1-5	CASSFAGRSEGQPQHF	TGTGCCAGCAGTTTTGCAGGTCGGAGTGAGGGTCAGCCCCAGCATTTT
.	.	TRBV30	TRBJ1-3	CAWSVGVSGNTIYF	TGTGCCTGGAGTGTGGGGGTCTCTGGAAACACCATATATTTT
few	.	TRBV6-4	TRBJ1-1	CASSASPPGTGEAFF	TGTGCCAGCAGTGCTTCTCCTCCCGGGACGGGAGAAGCTTTCTTT
many	TRBD1	TRBV10-3	TRBJ2-5	CAISVAGTGVSETQYF	TGTGCCATCAGCGTCGCCGGGACAGGGGTATCGGAGACCCAGTACTTC